This TCR beta chain was obtained from a study of immune characterization of retroperitoneal liposarcoma. The CDR3 spans 22 residues. Germline trimming cut 5 bases from V and 0 bases from J; bases unmatched to any gene: 19. CDR1 SGHVS and CDR2 FNYEAQ come from the germline V gene. This clonotype was detected a few times. TCRdb itself ran the PCR reads through MiXCR, one entry per CDR3 protein. This table has about 10,000 distinct CDR3 sequences, around 28% appearing once. The specimen sequenced was tumor tissue. V and J are TRBV7-6 and TRBJ2-1, with 13 bases matching TRBD2. This clonotype originated in a male donor with retroperitoneal liposarcoma. CDR3 region: CASSLIGAVGLAGESSYNEQFF. The DNA of the CDR3 is TGTGCCAGCAGCCTCATAGGGGCCGTAGGACTAGCGGGAGAGAGCTCCTACAATGAGCAGTTCTTC.